A selection of T cell receptor beta chains follows, all from one sample in a study of T cell responses to AZD1222 COVID-19 vaccine. Method: immunoSEQ multiplex PCR; TCRdb's copy keeps in-frame clones and lacks some. The data contain fewer than 100,000 clones, 70% to 90% of them singletons. The sequences come from peripheral blood, collected on day 0 of AZD1222 vaccination. The receptors come from an adult in good health. Each CDR3 is given with its conserved first and last residue. The D gene is left open where the match is weak. Size tells how often a clone was seen (once, few, many) or the class of an expanded clone, and some rows leave it out.

>TRBV11-1|TRBJ1-1|few|TRBD1
TGTGCCAGCAGTCGACAGGGCACTGAAGCTTTCTTT
CASSRQGTEAFF
>TRBV28|TRBJ1-2|-|TRBD1
TGTGCCAGCAGTGACAGGGGGCGCAATCTAAACTATGGCTACACCTTC
CASSDRGRNLNYGYTF
>TRBV27|TRBJ2-1|-|TRBD2
TGTGCCAGCAGTTTATCGCTAGCGGGAGTAAATCGGCAGTTCTTC
CASSLSLAGVNRQFF
>TRBV7-9|TRBJ2-1|-|-
TGTGCCAGCAGCCTAGGGAGGAATGAGCAGTTCTTC
CASSLGRNEQFF
>TRBV7-6|TRBJ2-7|-|-
TGTGCCAGCAGCCTACAACAGGAGTCCTACGAGCAGTACTTC
CASSLQQESYEQYF
>TRBV7-2|TRBJ2-6|-|TRBD1
TGTGCCAGCAGCCCACAGGGGGCAGCTGGGGCCAACGTCCTGACTTTC
CASSPQGAAGANVLTF
>TRBV4-3|TRBJ2-7|-|-
TGCGCCAGCAGCCAAGGGGTAGGGGTCTACGAGCAGTACTTC
CASSQGVGVYEQYF
>TRBV9|TRBJ2-1|-|-
TGTGCCAGCAGCCAGGGACTTCGCCGGGATGAGCAGTTCTTC
CASSQGLRRDEQFF
>TRBV28|TRBJ1-1|-|TRBD1
TGTGCCAGCAGGGGACAGGGGGCAACTTTCTTT
CASRGQGATFF
>TRBV28|TRBJ1-2|-|-
TGTGCCAGCAGTTGGGGAGGGGGGAGCAGAGATGGCTACACCTTC
CASSWGGGSRDGYTF
>TRBV14|TRBJ1-3|-|TRBD1
TGTGCCAGCAGCCAGCCGACAGGGGCAGGAAACACCATATATTTT
CASSQPTGAGNTIYF
>TRBV10-3|TRBJ1-3|-|TRBD1
TGTGCCATACTTGCGGGACAGGGGGCTTCGGGAAACACCATATATTTT
CAILAGQGASGNTIYF
>TRBV10-3|TRBJ1-3|-|-
TGTGCCATCAGTGGGGGGTTGGAGTCTGGAAACACCATATATTTT
CAISGGLESGNTIYF
>TRBV6-2/TRBV6-3|TRBJ1-5|-|TRBD1
TGTGCCAGCAGCCAGGGACAGGGAATCCGTCAGCCCCAGCATTTT
CASSQGQGIRQPQHF
>TRBV4-1|TRBJ2-7|-|-
TGCGCCAGCAGCCAGGATCCGACTTCCTACGAGCAGTACTTC
CASSQDPTSYEQYF
>TRBV5-6|TRBJ2-4|-|-
TGTGCCAGCAGCAGGGGGGAGAACATTCAGTACTTC
CASSRGENIQYF
>TRBV5-1|TRBJ1-2|many|TRBD1
TGCGCCAGCAGCTTGGTCGGATCTGGAGGGGGCAACTATGGCTACACCTTC
CASSLVGSGGGNYGYTF
>TRBV2|TRBJ2-5|-|-
TGTGCCAGCAGTGAAGACTCGGGATCAGAAGAGACCCAGTACTTC
CASSEDSGSEETQYF
>TRBV7-2|TRBJ1-6|-|-
TGTGCCAGCAGCTCCCTGTCAGAGAATTCACCCCTCCACTTT
CASSSLSENSPLHF
>TRBV7-3|TRBJ2-1|-|-
TGTGCCAGCAGCTCGGGACTTCAAAGCTCCTACAATGAGCAGTTCTTC
CASSSGLQSSYNEQFF
>TRBV11-1|TRBJ1-4|-|-
TGTGCCAGCAGCTTAGTTCCAGGGAGAAATGAAAAACTGTTTTTT
CASSLVPGRNEKLFF
>TRBV7-2|TRBJ1-5|-|TRBD1
TGTGCCAGCAGCTTAGAGGGGGCGGGTCAGCCCCAGCATTTT
CASSLEGAGQPQHF
>TRBV11-2|TRBJ2-7|few|-
TGTGCCAGCAGCTTAACTGCGGGGTGGAACGAGCAGTACTTC
CASSLTAGWNEQYF
>TRBV7-9|TRBJ1-1|-|-
TGTGCCAGCATGAGGGGATCGGGCACTGAAGCTTTCTTT
CASMRGSGTEAFF
>TRBV7-9|TRBJ1-4|-|TRBD1
TGTGCCAGCAGCCCAAAGACCGGGACAGGGTATGAAAAACTGTTTTTT
CASSPKTGTGYEKLFF
>TRBV12-3/TRBV12-4|TRBJ1-5|-|-
TGTGCCAGCAGTTTGGGGGAGGAGGCCCAGCATTTT
CASSLGEEAQHF
>TRBV7-9|TRBJ1-2|-|TRBD1
TGTGCCAGCAGCTTATCAGGGGGGCATAACTATGGCTACACCTTC
CASSLSGGHNYGYTF
>TRBV29-1|TRBJ2-5|-|TRBD2
TGCAGCGTTGAAGAGGGCGGGAGGAGGGGAGAGACCCAGTACTTC
CSVEEGGRRGETQYF
>TRBV7-2|TRBJ1-4|-|-
TGTGCCAGCAGCCCACGGGACCATTTGGGAAAACTGTTTTTT
CASSPRDHLGKLFF
>TRBV27|TRBJ2-2|once|-
TGTGCCAGCAGTCTGAGCGCCAGGGCGAACACCGGGGAGCTGTTTTTT
CASSLSARANTGELFF
>TRBV7-9|TRBJ1-2|-|-
TGTGCCAGCAGCTCCGGACTTAACTATGGCTACACCTTC
CASSSGLNYGYTF
>TRBV6-5|TRBJ2-5|-|-
TGTGCCAGCAGTATCGGGGACCAGACCCAGTACTTC
CASSIGDQTQYF
>TRBV9|TRBJ1-4|-|TRBD1
TGTGCCAGCAGCGTTACAGGGGGTTCGGCTAATGAAAAACTGTTTTTT
CASSVTGGSANEKLFF
>TRBV5-8|TRBJ2-2|-|TRBD2
TGTGCCAGCAGCTTTAGCGGGAGGGTCACCGGGGAGCTGTTTTTT
CASSFSGRVTGELFF
>TRBV7-2|TRBJ2-3|-|-
TGTGCCAGCAGCTTAATGTTGAAAGATACGCAGTATTTT
CASSLMLKDTQYF
>TRBV11-2|TRBJ2-5|-|-
TGTGCCAGCAGCTTATCGGAGACCCAGTACTTC
CASSLSETQYF
>TRBV18|TRBJ2-5|few|-
TGTGCCAGCTCCCCCGGGGAGCAAGAGACCCAGTACTTC
CASSPGEQETQYF
>TRBV11-2|TRBJ2-3|-|-
TGTGCCAGCAGCTTTAGCGGCACAGATACGCAGTATTTT
CASSFSGTDTQYF
>TRBV7-2|TRBJ2-1|-|-
TGTGCCAGCAGCTTTCGGAGAGATGAGCAGTTCTTC
CASSFRRDEQFF
>TRBV7-9|TRBJ2-7|once|TRBD1
TGTGCCAGCGTCAGGGGGCGTCTCGACGAGCAGTACTTC
CASVRGRLDEQYF
>TRBV28|TRBJ2-7|-|-
TGTGCCAGCACCCAGAATTGGGAGCAGTACTTC
CASTQNWEQYF
>TRBV10-3|TRBJ1-3|-|-
TGTGCCATCAGTTCGACTGGAAACACCATATATTTT
CAISSTGNTIYF
>TRBV7-2|TRBJ2-5|-|-
TGTGCCAGCAGCTTAAGCCTAGATCGCTTTAAAGAGACCCAGTACTTC
CASSLSLDRFKETQYF
>TRBV28|TRBJ1-2|-|-
TGTGCCAGCAGCTCTACCCCCTCACGGCCTAACTATGGCTACACCTTC
CASSSTPSRPNYGYTF
>TRBV2|TRBJ2-1|-|TRBD2
TGTGCCAGCAGTGATGTTAGCGGGAGAGGTCGCCAGTTCTTC
CASSDVSGRGRQFF
>TRBV29-1|TRBJ1-1|-|TRBD1
TGCAGCGCCCAGAGGGACAGTACGGATACTGAAGCTTTCTTT
CSAQRDSTDTEAFF
>TRBV6-5|TRBJ1-2|-|-
TGTGCCAGCAGGGGGCAGTACTATGGCTACACCTTC
CASRGQYYGYTF
>TRBV11-2|TRBJ2-7|-|-
TGTGCCAGCAGCCCCGGGCGGGCCACTTACGAGCAGTACTTC
CASSPGRATYEQYF
>TRBV11-1|TRBJ2-5|-|-
TGTGCCAGCAGCTTAAATCGCGAGACCCAGTACTTC
CASSLNRETQYF
>TRBV5-1|TRBJ2-2|-|TRBD1
TGCGCCAGCAGCTGGGCCGGGACAGGGGCGACCGGGGAGCTGTTTTTT
CASSWAGTGATGELFF
>TRBV19|TRBJ2-3|-|TRBD2
TGTGCCAGTAGTCTCCGGACTAGCGGTATAGATACGCAGTATTTT
CASSLRTSGIDTQYF
>TRBV6-5|TRBJ2-3|once|-
TGTGCCAGCAGTCGGGGGACAGTCGCCACAGATACGCAGTATTTT
CASSRGTVATDTQYF
>TRBV23-1|TRBJ1-1|-|-
TGCGCCAGCAGTCGCTCCTACCTACAACAAACAGGGAACACTGAAGCTTTCTTT
CASSRSYLQQTGNTEAFF
>TRBV28|TRBJ2-2|-|-
TGTGCCTGTAGGGTCCCGAACACCGGGGAGCTGTTTTTT
CACRVPNTGELFF
>TRBV23-1|TRBJ1-2|-|-
TGCGCCAGCAAGGGGATGTTTCAGGACTATGGCTACACCTTC
CASKGMFQDYGYTF